The rows below give T cell receptor beta chains drawn from one sample of a study of blood T cells in healthy people across ages. TCRdb fed the 5' RACE reads into MiXCR, producing one record per CDR3 protein. The sample carries about 930,000 distinct CDR3 sequences, about 28% recorded once. These same data were also listed under a study on T cells of mothers and their children.

Material for sequencing was blood. These receptor sequences come from a woman between 40 and 50 years old in good health. Both conserved end residues are part of each CDR3. A D gene is named only where the DNA matches it firmly. For some rows the clone size is stated as once, few or many, or as a class when expanded; others skip it.

TRBJ2-3,TRBV7-8,TRBD2,.,CASSSRQAGGTGTQYF,TGTGCCAGCAGCTCCAGACAAGCGGGGGGCACAGGTACGCAGTATTTT
TRBJ2-3,TRBV18,TRBD1,.,CASSRLDRGNGDTQYF,TGTGCCAGCTCCCGTCTGGACAGGGGAAACGGTGATACGCAGTATTTT
TRBJ2-7,TRBV27,.,many,CASSPTWGSSYEQYF,TGTGCCAGCAGCCCTACTTGGGGGTCCTCCTACGAGCAGTACTTC
TRBJ2-1,TRBV5-1,.,many,CASSFPGNYNEQFF,TGCGCCAGCAGCTTTCCCGGGAACTACAATGAGCAGTTCTTC
TRBJ1-2,TRBV25-1,.,few,CASSSIGGARGYTF,TGTGCCAGCAGTTCAATTGGGGGGGCGCGTGGCTACACCTTC
TRBJ2-7,TRBV4-1,.,few,CASSQDVTSSYEQYF,TGCGCCAGCAGCCAAGATGTAACGAGCTCCTACGAGCAGTACTTC
TRBJ2-2,TRBV4-3,.,.,CASSQLTRDTGELFF,TGCGCCAGCAGCCAATTGACAAGGGACACCGGGGAGCTGTTTTTT
TRBJ2-3,TRBV28,.,.,CASSLHFGDIDTQYF,TGTGCCAGCAGTTTACACTTCGGGGACATAGATACGCAGTATTTT
TRBJ2-1,TRBV20-1,.,.,CSAREGGLNGNEQFF,TGCAGTGCTAGAGAGGGGGGACTGAATGGAAATGAGCAGTTCTTC
TRBJ1-5,TRBV7-9,TRBD1,.,CASSLGDRAAHYQPQHF,TGTGCCAGCAGCTTAGGGGACAGGGCAGCTCACTATCAGCCCCAGCATTTT
TRBJ2-7,TRBV5-1,.,many,CASSLQTSSYEQYF,TGCGCCAGCAGCTTGCAGACCTCTAGTTACGAGCAGTACTTC
TRBJ2-1,TRBV10-2,TRBD2,.,CASSNSGSGDYNEQFF,TGCGCCAGCAGTAATAGCGGGAGCGGGGATTACAATGAGCAGTTCTTC
TRBJ2-2,TRBV5-1,TRBD2,.,CASSFTASGEGELFF,TGCGCCAGCAGCTTCACGGCTAGCGGGGAAGGGGAGCTGTTTTTT
TRBJ1-1,TRBV21-1,.,few,CASSTFPRGEAFF,TGTGCCAGCAGCACCTTTCCGAGAGGTGAAGCTTTCTTT
TRBJ2-7,TRBV20-1,TRBD2,.,CSVSPSGRSTEQYF,TGCAGTGTCAGTCCTAGCGGGAGATCCACCGAGCAGTACTTC
TRBJ2-7,TRBV20-1,.,.,CSATLDYNYYEQYF,TGCAGTGCTACCCTCGACTACAATTACTACGAGCAGTACTTC
TRBJ2-1,TRBV7-3,TRBD2,.,CASSLNRGGRNEQFF,TGTGCCAGCAGCTTAAACCGGGGGGGCAGGAATGAGCAGTTCTTC
TRBJ2-1,TRBV9,.,few,CASSVATLVGPDNEQFF,TGTGCCAGCAGCGTAGCTACCCTCGTGGGACCGGACAATGAGCAGTTCTTC
TRBJ1-2,TRBV19,TRBD1,.,CASSMTGDHAGYTF,TGTGCCAGTAGTATGACAGGGGACCATGCGGGCTACACCTTC
TRBJ1-1,TRBV29-1,.,.,CSVGGPNTEAFF,TGCAGCGTTGGGGGCCCGAACACTGAAGCTTTCTTT
TRBJ2-7,TRBV6-1,TRBD1,few,CASTPGGVSYEQYF,TGTGCCAGCACCCCAGGGGGTGTCTCCTACGAGCAGTACTTC
TRBJ2-1,TRBV5-1,.,.,CASSLDRNSGSSYNEQFF,TGCGCCAGCAGCTTGGACCGGAATAGCGGAAGCTCCTACAATGAGCAGTTCTTC
TRBJ2-7,TRBV24-1,.,few,CATQDQGPYEGEQYF,TGTGCCACCCAAGACCAGGGTCCCTATGAGGGCGAGCAGTACTTC
TRBJ2-3,TRBV12-2,.,.,CARKGAGPLRRVDTQYF,TGTGCAAGGAAGGGAGCGGGGCCACTACGTCGGGTAGATACGCAGTATTTT
TRBJ1-2,TRBV4-1,TRBD1,many,CASSSPDRGTIYGYTF,TGCGCCAGCAGCTCCCCGGACAGGGGCACTATCTATGGCTACACCTTC
TRBJ2-4,TRBV20-1,TRBD2,.,CSARLRTSVYNEQYF,TGCAGTGCTAGACTACGGACTAGCGTATACAATGAGCAGTACTTC
TRBJ2-7,TRBV6-1,TRBD2,few,CASVLAGAISYEQYF,TGTGCCAGCGTACTAGCGGGGGCTATCTCCTACGAGCAGTACTTC
TRBJ1-5,TRBV12-3/TRBV12-4,TRBD1,many,CASSSGTGRSNQPQHF,TGTGCCAGCAGCTCCGGGACAGGGAGAAGCAATCAGCCCCAGCATTTT
TRBJ2-5,TRBV7-2,TRBD2,many,CASSYTAGGQETQYF,TGTGCCAGCAGTTACACAGCGGGGGGCCAAGAGACCCAGTACTTC
TRBJ2-7,TRBV4-1,.,many,CASSHDKSYEQYF,TGCGCCAGCAGCCACGACAAGTCCTACGAGCAGTACTTC
TRBJ2-7,TRBV11-2,.,.,CASSSTMRANEQYF,TGTGCCAGCAGCTCCACGATGAGGGCCAATGAGCAGTACTTC
TRBJ2-1,TRBV29-1,.,.,CSVRQQLSYNEQFF,TGCAGCGTGAGACAGCAGCTCTCCTACAATGAGCAGTTCTTC
TRBJ2-1,TRBV5-1,.,.,CASSKTDTNNEQFF,TGCGCCAGCAGCAAGACGGACACGAACAATGAGCAGTTCTTC
TRBJ2-3,TRBV6-4,.,few,CASSAGGGTDTQYF,TGTGCCAGCAGTGCTGGCGGGGGCACAGATACACAGTATTTT
TRBJ1-6,TRBV7-6,.,many,CASRELINSPLHF,TGTGCCAGCCGGGAGCTGATTAATTCACCCCTCCACTTT
TRBJ2-4,TRBV2,.,many,CASSGLSRELAKNIQYF,TGTGCCAGCAGTGGTTTGTCGCGGGAACTAGCCAAAAACATTCAGTACTTC
TRBJ2-3,TRBV28,TRBD1,.,CASSSGQAATDTQYF,TGTGCCAGCAGTTCAGGACAGGCCGCCACAGATACGCAGTATTTT
TRBJ2-7,TRBV20-1,.,many,CSAREGFGSYEQYF,TGCAGTGCTAGAGAAGGGTTCGGCTCCTACGAGCAGTACTTC
TRBJ2-7,TRBV5-1,.,.,CVSSLETGMTYEQYF,TGCGTCAGCAGCTTGGAAACAGGGATGACCTACGAGCAGTACTTC
TRBJ1-2,TRBV20-1,.,.,CSAKQGGGNYGYTF,TGCAGTGCTAAACAGGGAGGCGGCAACTATGGCTACACCTTC
TRBJ1-5,TRBV6-1,TRBD1,.,CASSEFWAGQGNQPQHF,TGTGCCAGCAGTGAATTTTGGGCGGGACAGGGAAATCAGCCCCAGCATTTT
TRBJ2-1,TRBV5-1,.,few,CASSLLRDGGTGEQFF,TGCGCCAGCAGCTTGCTACGCGATGGGGGCACCGGTGAGCAGTTCTTC
TRBJ1-3,TRBV12-3/TRBV12-4,.,.,CASSPSQGAGNTIYF,TGTGCCAGCAGTCCGTCACAGGGTGCAGGGAACACCATATATTTT
TRBJ2-2,TRBV27,TRBD1,.,CAGSLSGGWDTGELFF,TGTGCCGGCAGTCTTTCAGGGGGCTGGGACACCGGGGAGCTGTTTTTT